Listed below are T cell receptor beta chains from one sample, sequenced in a study of blood T cell repertoires in COVID-19. This table comes from immunoSEQ multiplex PCR, and its TCRdb copy is limited to in-frame clones, with some not included. The top ten clones hold approximately 1% of a sample with 250,000 to 300,000 clones, roughly 88% of them seen once. Material: PBMCs or T cells enriched from blood (not recorded which). The receptor set was obtained from a woman in her twenties or thirties who had recovered from COVID-19. CDR3s include the opening cysteine and the closing phenylalanine or tryptophan. The order of the fields is clone size, J gene, V gene, D gene, CDR3 DNA, CDR3 protein. D genes are given only for firm matches. Size tells how often a clone was seen (once, few, many) or the class of an expanded clone, and some rows leave it out.

-,TRBJ1-1,TRBV29-1,-,TGCAGCGTTGAAGACAGGGGCGTGAACACTGAAGCTTTCTTT,CSVEDRGVNTEAFF
-,TRBJ2-7,TRBV11-3,TRBD1,TGTGCCAGCAGCTTGAGGCCCGGGACAGGGTTTTACGAGCAGTACTTC,CASSLRPGTGFYEQYF
-,TRBJ1-2,TRBV29-1,TRBD1,TGCAGCGTCGAGCGGACAGGGTTAGGGGGCTACACCTTC,CSVERTGLGGYTF
-,TRBJ2-5,TRBV2,TRBD2,TGTGCCAGCAGTGATCGGGATCGGGGGGTGGAGACCCAGTACTTC,CASSDRDRGVETQYF
-,TRBJ1-1,TRBV7-9,-,TGTGCCAGCAGCTCCAGGGTTATTGGAGGGGTGGGAGCTTTCTTT,CASSSRVIGGVGAFF
-,TRBJ2-7,TRBV11-2,TRBD1,TGTGCCAGCAGCTTATTCCCGGGACAGCACTACGAGCAGTACTTC,CASSLFPGQHYEQYF
-,TRBJ1-4,TRBV4-1,TRBD1,TGCGCCAGCAGCCCCCGGGACAGGAATAATGAAAAACTGTTTTTT,CASSPRDRNNEKLFF
-,TRBJ1-1,TRBV5-1,-,TGCGCCAGCAGCTTGGATGGGACTATCACTGAAGCTTTCTTT,CASSLDGTITEAFF
-,TRBJ1-1,TRBV4-1,-,TGCGCCAGCAGCCAAGATCGGGCCGGACTTGAAGCTTTCTTT,CASSQDRAGLEAFF
-,TRBJ2-2,TRBV2,-,TGTGCCAGCAGCTTTTTTGTCCGCAAAGAAACTCCCGGGGAGCTGTTTTTT,CASSFFVRKETPGELFF
-,TRBJ2-3,TRBV19,TRBD2,TGTGCCAGTAACCGGGGGGTCCCCCCAGATACGCAGTATTTT,CASNRGVPPDTQYF
-,TRBJ2-7,TRBV7-9,TRBD2,TGTGCCAGCAGCTTAGTTCCCTTGACTAGCGCTCCCTACGAGCAGTACTTC,CASSLVPLTSAPYEQYF
-,TRBJ2-5,TRBV7-2,-,TGTGCCAGCAGCTTAGGGGCCCTGGCCCAAGAGACCCAGTACTTC,CASSLGALAQETQYF
once,TRBJ2-7,TRBV28,TRBD1,TGTGCCAGCAAGGACAGGGCACTTGAGCAGTACTTC,CASKDRALEQYF
-,TRBJ1-5,TRBV28,TRBD1,TGTGCCAGCATTTATGGCCAGGGACAGGGTTATAGAGGCAATCAGCCCCAGCATTTT,CASIYGQGQGYRGNQPQHF
once,TRBJ2-7,TRBV27,TRBD2,TGTGCCAGCAGTTCGAGACTAGCGGGAAAAAATGAGCAGTACTTC,CASSSRLAGKNEQYF
-,TRBJ2-1,TRBV28,TRBD1,TGTGCCAGCAGTTTGGTTCTGGGGCAGGGGGCGCAGAATGAGCAGTTCTTC,CASSLVLGQGAQNEQFF
-,TRBJ2-5,TRBV7-9,TRBD1,TGTGCCAGCAGCTTGTACGACAGGGCCCGAGAGACCCAGTACTTC,CASSLYDRARETQYF
-,TRBJ1-1,TRBV4-1,-,TGCGCCAGCAGCCAAAGTCGATCAGGGAACACTGAAGCTTTCTTT,CASSQSRSGNTEAFF
once,TRBJ2-7,TRBV30,-,TGTGCCTGGAGTGTAGGGGGGGCTGGGCAGTACTTC,CAWSVGGAGQYF
many,TRBJ2-5,TRBV4-2,-,TGTGCCAGCAGCCTGGGTAGCGTTACACAAGAGACCCAGTACTTC,CASSLGSVTQETQYF
-,TRBJ1-1,TRBV15,-,TGTGCCACCAGCAGAACCCTATATGCCACTGAAGCTTTCTTT,CATSRTLYATEAFF
-,TRBJ1-5,TRBV28,-,TGTGCCAGCAGTCTGAGCCGGGGGGCATATCAGCCCCAGCATTTT,CASSLSRGAYQPQHF
-,TRBJ1-1,TRBV27,-,TGTGCCAGCAGTTTCAGGGAGGGCACTGAAGCTTTCTTT,CASSFREGTEAFF
-,TRBJ2-1,TRBV7-8,TRBD2,TGTGCCAGCAGCAACCCCGGGACTATCATATACAATGAGCAGTTCTTC,CASSNPGTIIYNEQFF